The clone carrying this TCR beta chain was seen just once. This record comes from a study of shared clonotypes between healthy human individuals. Study-wide context: Two women and a few men aged 18 to 49 served as donors.

The CDR3 contains 17 residues. The V segment lost 0 bases and the J segment 6 bases; nucleotides outside the gene matches: 11. Germline loops: CDR1 SGHRS, CDR2 YFSETQ. Cells designated naive CD8 were CD45RO-negative and were positively selected for CCR7, with terminally differentiated effector memory CD45RA+ cells excluded. All participating donors were Caucasian adults from Nashville, Tennessee. Genomic DNA (from each subset) was split evenly across several immunoSEQ plates. Generated by immunoSEQ multiplex PCR, the TCRdb table keeps only in-frame clones and is missing some. The table lists about 1,900,000 clones, approximately 94% of them singletons.

The TCR sequence derives from a man between 18 and 29 years old in good health. The rearrangement uses TRBV5-1 and TRBJ1-2; 10 bases align to TRBD1. The sequenced sample was naive CD8+ T cells sorted from blood. CDR3 DNA: TGCGCCAGCAGCTTGGGACAGGGGGCGAGTCTCCATGATGGCTACACCTTC. This codes for CASSLGQGASLHDGYTF.